This T cell receptor (beta chain) was documented in a study of cytomegalovirus exposure and HLA in healthy donors. On this clone itself: The sample carries other DNA sequences with the same CDR3.

Looked up from germline, CDR1 is SGHVS and CDR2 is FQNEAQ. V was shortened by 1 base and J by 3 bases, with 13 bases between the two germline ends. The CDR3 has 16 amino acids. Primers for the PCR totalled 60 Vbeta and 13 Jbeta. Per the study methods: About 9.9 million shared chains were among around 80 million unique TCR beta chains counted in a later analysis. The table came from immunoSEQ multiplex PCR; TCRdb's copy has only in-frame clones and leaves some out. That table furnishes V, J and clone size, whereas the DNA furnished D and trimming. The sample records 170,000 or so clones, 75% to 85% being singletons.

This clonotype was sampled from a boy aged 5-17 years in good health and CMV-seronegative. The source material was PBMCs. The chain employs TRBV7-8 and TRBJ1-5, with a possible D match to TRBD1 (5 bases). The CDR3: CASSLDLDSYNQPQHF. CDR3 in DNA: TGTGCCAGCAGCTTAGACCTTGACAGTTACAATCAGCCCCAGCATTTT.